Below, 17 T cell receptor beta chains from the same sample are listed, as sequenced in a study of neurological immune-mediated disorders. TCRdb reprocessed the 5' RACE reads via MiXCR and lists one record per CDR3 protein. The sample carries roughly 80,000 distinct CDR3 sequences, 15% to 20% recorded once. Sequenced input: PBMCs. The receptor set was obtained from a woman aged 40 to 50 in good health.

This clonotype was seen many times. The chain has TRBV5-1 and TRBJ1-5; no firm D call. CDR1 and CDR2 from the germline V gene are SGHRS and YFSETQ. V dropped 0 bases and J dropped 0 bases, with 7 bases sitting between them. This CDR3 comprises 15 residues. The CDR3 reads CASSLGMGSNQPQHF. CDR3 nucleotides: TGCGCCAGCAGCTTGGGTATGGGTAGCAATCAGCCCCAGCATTTT. The full variable domain, in which reference TRBV5-1 and TRBJ1-5 provide the parts outside the CDR3, is KAGVTQTPRYLIKTRGQQVTLSCSPISGHRSVSWYQQTPGQGLQFLFEYFSETQRNKGNFPGRFSGRQFSNSRSEMNVSTLELGDSALYLCASSLGMGSNQPQHFGDGTRLSIL.

This clonotype has a count of ten or more. The CDR3 DNA reads as TGTGCCAGCAGCTCATCGTTAGCGGGGGAGACCGGGGAGCTGTTTTTT. This codes for CASSSSLAGETGELFF. This chain joins TRBV7-3 and TRBJ2-2; 9 nucleotides align to TRBD2. The CDR3 length is 16 residues. Germline loops: CDR1 SGHTA, CDR2 FQGTGA. After removal of 4 bases from V and 5 bases from J, the junction contained 8 bases not matched to a gene.

Ten or more counts support this clonotype. The chain joins TRBV5-1 to TRBJ1-1, with 8 bases lining up with TRBD1. Trimming at V came to 4 bases and at J to 6 bases, leaving 8 bases not matched to a gene. This CDR3 spans 14 amino acids. Germline V gene data show CDR1 as SGHRS and CDR2 as YFSETQ. CDR3 in amino acids: CASSVDRALAEAFF. The CDR3 DNA sequence: TGCGCCAGCAGCGTGGACAGGGCGTTAGCTGAAGCTTTCTTT.

In its sample, this clonotype was seen many times. A read error may produce the germline difference seen at one junction end. CDR3 in amino acids: CASRLDTPKGGTQYF. The CDR3, as DNA: TGTGCCAGCAGATTAGACACTCCTAAGGGGGGTACGCAGTATTTT. The V and J genes are TRBV12-3 or TRBV12-4 and TRBJ2-3; D possibly uses TRBD1 or TRBD2 (6 bases each). This CDR3 is 15 amino acids long.

In this sample, this clonotype turned up many times. The gene calls are TRBV3-1 and TRBJ2-3, with D maybe TRBD2 (6 bases). The CDR3 has 15 amino acids. Trimming shortened V by 0 bases and J by 10 bases, and 17 bases separated the two germline ends. Per the germline V gene, CDR1 is LGHDT and CDR2 is YNNKEL (reference sequence). The CDR3 nucleotides are TGTGCCAGCAGCCAAGATCGCTGGTCCGGGGGAGCGCAGTATTTT. It is translated as CASSQDRWSGGAQYF.

This clonotype appeared many times. This chain links TRBV5-1 with TRBJ1-3, with TRBD1 as a possible D gene (5 bases). The CDR3 consists of 16 residues. Trimming stripped 1 base from V and 4 bases from J, with 15 bases between. Germline V gene lookup returns CDR1 SGHRS and CDR2 YFSETQ. CDR3 coding DNA: TGCGCCAGCAGCTTGAGAGGGGAATCTTCAGGAAACACCATATATTTT. This encodes CASSLRGESSGNTIYF. Combining the CDR3 with reference TRBV5-1 and TRBJ1-3 gives the whole variable domain KAGVTQTPRYLIKTRGQQVTLSCSPISGHRSVSWYQQTPGQGLQFLFEYFSETQRNKGNFPGRFSGRQFSNSRSEMNVSTLELGDSALYLCASSLRGESSGNTIYFGEGSWLTVV.

V gene TRBV7-2 combines with J gene TRBJ2-2, with 9 bases that match TRBD1. The J segment lost 5 bases and the V segment lost 5 bases, leaving 6 bases of the junction unmatched. The CDR3 is 15 amino acids. The germline CDR1 and CDR2 sequences are SGHTA and FQGNSA. The CDR3: CASSHRGQRTGELFF. CDR3 nucleotides: TGTGCCAGCAGCCACAGGGGGCAGAGGACCGGGGAGCTGTTTTTT.

This clonotype was found a few times. The chain combines TRBV20-1 with TRBJ1-4; D unresolved. This CDR3 comprises 13 residues. Germline V gene sequence: CDR1 DFQATT, CDR2 SNEGSKA (reference sequence). V was clipped by 0 bases and J by 7 bases, with 9 bases between them. The CDR3 DNA is TGCAGTGCTAGAGATGCGGGAGGTGAAAAACTGTTTTTT. Translation: CSARDAGGEKLFF.

Many counts were recorded for this clonotype. The chain combines TRBV7-2 with TRBJ1-2; a possible D gene is TRBD1 (5 bases). The CDR3 sequence is 14 residues long. Trimming took 5 bases from V and 8 from J, leaving 18 bases between them. The germline CDR1 and CDR2 sequences are SGHTA and FQGNSA. In DNA form, the CDR3 reads TGTGCCAGCAGCAATATTGGGGGGTCGTCGGGCTACACCTTC. Its translation is CASSNIGGSSGYTF.

The table lists this clonotype with many counts. The J gene is TRBJ2-5, the V gene TRBV7-2; no firm D call. This CDR3 comprises 14 residues. V gave up 5 bases and J gave up 5 bases, with 15 bases separating them. The germline V gene encodes CDR1 SGHTA and CDR2 FQGNSA. This CDR3 is CASSPGRYHETQYF. The CDR3 bases are TGTGCCAGCAGCCCAGGCCGCTATCACGAGACCCAGTACTTC. The whole variable domain, remainder taken from reference TRBV7-2 and TRBJ2-5, is GAGVSQSPSNKVTEKGKDVELRCDPISGHTALYWYRQSLGQGLEFLIYFQGNSAPDKSGLPSDRFSAERTGGSVSTLTIQRTQQEDSAVYLCASSPGRYHETQYFGPGTRLLVL.

Many counts were recorded for this clonotype. V and J are TRBV6-2 or TRBV6-3 and TRBJ2-1, with D possibly being TRBD1 (5 bases). This CDR3 region has 14 residues. The V gene's germline CDR1 is MNHEY and CDR2 SVGEGT. V was clipped by 2 bases and J by 5 bases, with 10 bases between them. CDR3 protein: CASSYQGRHNEQFF. The CDR3 coding sequence is TGTGCCAGCAGTTACCAGGGTCGCCACAATGAGCAGTTCTTC.

The sample holds many counts of this clonotype. The chain combines TRBV7-2 with TRBJ2-1; TRBD2 matches 9 bases. This CDR3 comprises 13 residues. V was pared by 5 bases and J by 10 bases, with 6 bases of the junction left unmatched. Germline V gene sequence: CDR1 SGHTA, CDR2 FQGNSA. The CDR3 region has the DNA TGTGCCAGCAGCCAAGGGCTAGCGGGGGAGCAGTTCTTC. Translation gives CASSQGLAGEQFF.

This clonotype was found many times. The V gene is TRBV6-2 or TRBV6-3, the J gene TRBJ1-3; TRBD1 matches at 10 bases. This CDR3 region has 15 residues. Per the germline V gene, CDR1 is MNHEY and CDR2 is SVGEGT. The V segment lost 8 bases and the J segment 2 bases; nucleotides outside the gene matches: 6. For the CDR3, the DNA is TGTGCCAGCGGCCCCGGGACAGGGGCTGGAAACACCATATATTTT. Protein product: CASGPGTGAGNTIYF.

This clonotype appeared a few times. The gene calls are TRBV5-6 and TRBJ2-6, with a possible D match to TRBD1 (6 bases). This CDR3 is 15 amino acids long. Germline CDR1 is SGHDT and CDR2 is YYEEEE. Between the trimmed V and J ends, which lost 6 bases and 2 bases, there was a span of 12 bases. The CDR3 sequence is CASNPSGAGANVLTF. The CDR3 nucleotides are TGTGCCAGCAATCCCTCAGGGGCTGGGGCCAACGTCCTGACTTTC.

This clonotype was seen repeatedly, ten times or more. The chain is built from TRBV20-1 and TRBJ1-1; 9 bases are shared with TRBD1. This CDR3 region has 13 residues. V lost 1 base and J lost 4; bases outside the gene matches: 1. The germline gives CDR1 DFQATT, CDR2 SNEGSKA (reference sequence). The CDR3 nucleotides read TGCAGTGCTAGAGGGGACAGGGTCACTGAAGCTTTCTTT. This encodes CSARGDRVTEAFF.

This clonotype came up a few times. The V call is TRBV20-1, the J call TRBJ2-7; maybe TRBD1 (5 bases). Germline CDR1 DFQATT, CDR2 SNEGSKA (reference sequence). CDR3 length equals 13 residues. The V gene lost 3 bases and the J gene lost 5 bases, with 14 bases spanning the gap. The chain's CDR3 is CSASRGRVNEQYV. CDR3 DNA: TGCAGTGCTAGTAGGGGCAGGGTTAACGAGCAGTACGTC.

This clonotype appeared many times. The chain uses TRBV7-2 and TRBJ2-1; 8 bases align to TRBD1. Germline CDR1 SGHTA, CDR2 FQGNSA. The CDR3 is 16 amino acids. Trimming took 5 bases from V and 2 from J; bases not matched to a gene: 8. The CDR3 is CASSGQETGAYNEQFF. The CDR3 coding sequence is TGTGCCAGCAGCGGACAAGAGACAGGGGCCTACAATGAGCAGTTCTTC.